Listed here is a single TCR beta chain. Its antigen is unidentified. This sample was taken from a study of T cell responses to AZD1222 COVID-19 vaccine. Overall study context: Second-dose recipients at about 4 or about 12 weeks were treated as one pooled group. Study results and limitations: The donor group comprised mostly white British people and more females; the analysis possibly underestimated clonal diversity. CD4 TCRs associated with vaccination spanned spike, dominating at 160-218 and 743-854. The study reported that nearly half of spike-specific TCRs target unmutated variant regions.

This table comes from immunoSEQ multiplex PCR, and its TCRdb copy is limited to in-frame clones, with some not included. Among under 150,000 clones listed, roughly 88% were seen once. This specimen consisted of peripheral blood, obtained on day 0 of AZD1222 vaccination. This clonotype originated in an adult in good health.

CDR3 amino acids: CASSPWGGSSYEQYF. The CDR3 DNA sequence: TGTGCCAGCAGCCCCTGGGGGGGTAGCTCCTACGAGCAGTACTTC. The rearrangement uses TRBV3-1 (or the pseudogene TRBV3-2) and TRBJ2-7; 7 bases are shared with TRBD2. The germline V gene encodes CDR1 LGHDT and CDR2 YNNKEL (reference sequence). With V trimmed by 4 bases and J by 0 bases, 6 bases remained unmatched. This CDR3 is built from 15 residues.